The clone carrying this TCR beta chain was observed a few times. The antigen remains undetermined. This sample is drawn from a study of cytomegalovirus exposure and HLA in healthy donors. Study background: HLA-typed donors were the source of about 85 million unique TCRs, which an early data release held.

CDR1 is LNHDA and CDR2 is SQIVND in the germline V gene (reference sequence). V gave up 3 bases and J gave up 2 bases, with 11 bases separating them. CDR3 length: 14 residues. The PCR employed 60 Vbeta primers together with 13 Jbeta primers. TCRdb's copy holds only in-frame clones and misses some; the assay was immunoSEQ multiplex PCR. The sample has 150,000 to 200,000 clones; roughly 68% are singletons. Findings of the study overall: Under in vitro conditions, a few CMV-associated chains were confirmed as specific for CMV antigens.

The sequenced material came from PBMCs. V gene TRBV19 combines with J gene TRBJ2-7; D is perhaps TRBD1 (6 bases). The sequence was obtained from a man in his thirties or forties in good health and CMV-seropositive. The CDR3 reads CASSILGQPYEQYF. CDR3 DNA: TGTGCCAGTAGTATCCTCGGACAGCCCTACGAGCAGTACTTC.